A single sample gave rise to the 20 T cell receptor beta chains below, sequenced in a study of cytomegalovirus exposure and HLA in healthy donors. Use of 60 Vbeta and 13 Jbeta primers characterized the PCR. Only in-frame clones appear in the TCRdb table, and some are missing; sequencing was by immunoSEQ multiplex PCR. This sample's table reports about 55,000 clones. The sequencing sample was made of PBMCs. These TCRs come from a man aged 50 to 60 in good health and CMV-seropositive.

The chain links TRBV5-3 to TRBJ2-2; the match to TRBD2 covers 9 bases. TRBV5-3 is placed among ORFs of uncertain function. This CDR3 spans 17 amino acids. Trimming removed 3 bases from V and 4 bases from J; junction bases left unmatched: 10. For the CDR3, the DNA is TGTGCCAGAAGCTCTCATCCGGGACTAGCAGTCACCGGGGAGCTGTTTTTT. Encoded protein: CARSSHPGLAVTGELFF.

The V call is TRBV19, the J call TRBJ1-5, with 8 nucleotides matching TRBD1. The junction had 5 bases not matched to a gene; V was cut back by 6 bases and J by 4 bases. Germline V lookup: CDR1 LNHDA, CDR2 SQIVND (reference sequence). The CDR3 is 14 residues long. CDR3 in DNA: TGTGCCAGTAGGGTGGGGACAGGAAATCAGCCCCAGCATTTT. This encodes CASRVGTGNQPQHF. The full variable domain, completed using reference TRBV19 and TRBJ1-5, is DGGITQSPKYLFRKEGQNVTLSCEQNLNHDAMYWYRQDPGQGLRLIYYSQIVNDFQKGDIAEGYSVSREKKESFPLTVTSAQKNPTAFYLCASRVGTGNQPQHFGDGTRLSIL.

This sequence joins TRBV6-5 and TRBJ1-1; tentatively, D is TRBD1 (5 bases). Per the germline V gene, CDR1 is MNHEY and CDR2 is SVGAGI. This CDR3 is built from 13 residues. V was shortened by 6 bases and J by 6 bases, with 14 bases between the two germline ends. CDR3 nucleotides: TGTGCCAGCAGCCATGGGGGGTGGGCTGAAGCTTTCTTT. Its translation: CASSHGGWAEAFF.

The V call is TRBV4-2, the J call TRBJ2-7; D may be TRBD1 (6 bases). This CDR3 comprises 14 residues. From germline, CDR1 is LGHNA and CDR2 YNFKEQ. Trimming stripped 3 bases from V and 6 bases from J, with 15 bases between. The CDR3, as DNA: TGTGCCAGCAGCCAGGGTACAGGGTTAGGCGAGCAGTACTTC. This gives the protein CASSQGTGLGEQYF.

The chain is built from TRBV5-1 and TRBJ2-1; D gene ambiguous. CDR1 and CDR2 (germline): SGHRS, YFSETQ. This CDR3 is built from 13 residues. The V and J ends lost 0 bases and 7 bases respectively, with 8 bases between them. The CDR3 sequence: CASSLDSLNEQFF. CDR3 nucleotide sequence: TGCGCCAGCAGCTTGGACTCACTGAATGAGCAGTTCTTC. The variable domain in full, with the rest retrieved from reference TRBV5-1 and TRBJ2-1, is KAGVTQTPRYLIKTRGQQVTLSCSPISGHRSVSWYQQTPGQGLQFLFEYFSETQRNKGNFPGRFSGRQFSNSRSEMNVSTLELGDSALYLCASSLDSLNEQFFGPGTRLTVL.

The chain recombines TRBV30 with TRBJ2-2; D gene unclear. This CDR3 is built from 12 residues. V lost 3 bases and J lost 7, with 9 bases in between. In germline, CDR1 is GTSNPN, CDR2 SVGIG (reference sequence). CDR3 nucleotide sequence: TGTGCCTGGAGACTAATGGACGGGGAGCTGTTTTTT. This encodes CAWRLMDGELFF.

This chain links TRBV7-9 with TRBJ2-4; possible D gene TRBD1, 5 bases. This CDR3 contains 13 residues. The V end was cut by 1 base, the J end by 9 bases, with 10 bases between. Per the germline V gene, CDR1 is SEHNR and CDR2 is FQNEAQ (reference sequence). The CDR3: CASSLVNQGIQYF. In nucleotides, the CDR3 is TGTGCCAGCAGCTTAGTAAACCAGGGCATTCAGTACTTC. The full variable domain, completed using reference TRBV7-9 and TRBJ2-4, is DTGVSQNPRHKITKRGQNVTFRCDPISEHNRLYWYRQTLGQGPEFLTYFQNEAQLEKSRLLSDRFSAERPKGSFSTLEIQRTEQGDSAMYLCASSLVNQGIQYFGAGTRLSVL.

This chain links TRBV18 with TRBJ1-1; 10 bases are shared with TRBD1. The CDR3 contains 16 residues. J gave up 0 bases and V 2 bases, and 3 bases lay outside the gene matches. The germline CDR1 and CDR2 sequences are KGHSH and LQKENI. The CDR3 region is CASSPAGQGVNTEAFF. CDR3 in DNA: TGTGCCAGCTCACCAGCTGGACAGGGGGTGAACACTGAAGCTTTCTTT.

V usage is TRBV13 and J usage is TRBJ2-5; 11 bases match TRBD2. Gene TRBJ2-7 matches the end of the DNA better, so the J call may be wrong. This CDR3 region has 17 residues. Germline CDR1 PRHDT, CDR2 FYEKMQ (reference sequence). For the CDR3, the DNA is TGTGCCAGCAGCCCAACCCGGCCCGGGACTAGCGGACCCGAGCAGTACTTC. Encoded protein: CASSPTRPGTSGPEQYF.

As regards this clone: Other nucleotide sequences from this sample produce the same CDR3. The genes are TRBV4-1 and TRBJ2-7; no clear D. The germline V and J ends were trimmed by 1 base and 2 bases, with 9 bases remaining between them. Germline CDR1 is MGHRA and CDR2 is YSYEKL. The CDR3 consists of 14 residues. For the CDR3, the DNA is TGCGCCAGCAGCCAAGTATCAGGTCCCTACGAGCAGTACTTC. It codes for CASSQVSGPYEQYF.

The DNA for the CDR3 is TGTGCCAGCAGCTGGACAGGGGATCAGCCCCAGCATTTT. This codes for CASSWTGDQPQHF. This rearrangement joins TRBV7-3 to TRBJ1-5, with TRBD1 matching over 9 bases. J lost 5 bases, V lost 4 bases, and 0 bases had no gene match. Looked up from germline, CDR1 is SGHTA and CDR2 is FQGTGA. The CDR3 contains 13 residues.

CDR3 residues: CASSFWWDSSYEQYF. The CDR3 bases are TGCGCCAGCAGTTTTTGGTGGGACAGCTCCTACGAGCAGTACTTC. The chain has TRBV5-1 and TRBJ2-7; 7 positions agree with TRBD1. The germline CDR1 and CDR2 sequences are SGHRS and YFSETQ. J was trimmed by 0 bases and V by 5 bases; bases with no gene match: 8. This CDR3 has 15 residues.

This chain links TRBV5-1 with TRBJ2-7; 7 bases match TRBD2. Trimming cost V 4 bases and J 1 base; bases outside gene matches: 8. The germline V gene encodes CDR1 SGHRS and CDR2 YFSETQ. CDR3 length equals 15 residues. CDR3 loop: CASSPGTTPSYEQYF. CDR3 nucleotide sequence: TGCGCCAGCAGCCCCGGGACTACCCCTTCCTACGAGCAGTACTTC.

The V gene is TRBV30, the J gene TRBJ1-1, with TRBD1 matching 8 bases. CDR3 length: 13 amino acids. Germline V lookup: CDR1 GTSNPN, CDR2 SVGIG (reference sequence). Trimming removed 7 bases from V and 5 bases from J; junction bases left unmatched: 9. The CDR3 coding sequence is TGTGCCTCCGACGCAACAGGGGGAACTGAAGCTTTCTTT. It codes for CASDATGGTEAFF.

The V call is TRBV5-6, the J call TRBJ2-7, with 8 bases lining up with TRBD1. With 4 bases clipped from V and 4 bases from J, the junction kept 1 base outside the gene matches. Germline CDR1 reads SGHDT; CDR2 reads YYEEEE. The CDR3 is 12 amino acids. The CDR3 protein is CASSRQGYEQYF. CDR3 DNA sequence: TGTGCCAGCAGCCGACAGGGGTACGAGCAGTACTTC. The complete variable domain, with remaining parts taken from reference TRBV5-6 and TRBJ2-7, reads DAGVTQSPTHLIKTRGQQVTLRCSPKSGHDTVSWYQQALGQGPQFIFQYYEEEERQRGNFPDRFSGHQFPNYSSELNVNALLLGDSALYLCASSRQGYEQYFGPGTRLTVT.

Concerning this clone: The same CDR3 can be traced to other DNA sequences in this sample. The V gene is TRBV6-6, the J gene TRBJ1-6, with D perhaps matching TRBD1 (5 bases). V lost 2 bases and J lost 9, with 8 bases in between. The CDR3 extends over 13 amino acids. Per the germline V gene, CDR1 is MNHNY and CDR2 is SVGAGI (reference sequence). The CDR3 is CASSYGGGSPLHF. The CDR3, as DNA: TGTGCCAGCAGTTACGGGGGGGGTTCACCCCTCCACTTT.

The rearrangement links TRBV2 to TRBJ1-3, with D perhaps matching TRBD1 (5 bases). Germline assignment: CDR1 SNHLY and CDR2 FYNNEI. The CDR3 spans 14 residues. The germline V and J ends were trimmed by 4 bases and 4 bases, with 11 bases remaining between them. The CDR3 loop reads CASSGQGTGNTIYF. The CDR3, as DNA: TGTGCCAGCAGTGGGCAGGGAACCGGAAACACCATATATTTT.

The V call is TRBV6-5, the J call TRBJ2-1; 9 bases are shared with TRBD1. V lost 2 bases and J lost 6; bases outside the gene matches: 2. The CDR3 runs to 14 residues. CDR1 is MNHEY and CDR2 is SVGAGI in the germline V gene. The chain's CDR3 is CASSYGTGSNEQFF. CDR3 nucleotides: TGTGCCAGCAGTTACGGGACAGGGTCCAATGAGCAGTTCTTC.

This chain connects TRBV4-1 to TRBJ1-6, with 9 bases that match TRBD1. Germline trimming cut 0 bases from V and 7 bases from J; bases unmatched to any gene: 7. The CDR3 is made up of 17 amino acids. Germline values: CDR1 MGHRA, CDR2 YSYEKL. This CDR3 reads CASSQDGTGLLNSPLHF. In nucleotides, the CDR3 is TGCGCCAGCAGCCAAGATGGGACAGGGCTATTAAATTCACCCCTCCACTTT.

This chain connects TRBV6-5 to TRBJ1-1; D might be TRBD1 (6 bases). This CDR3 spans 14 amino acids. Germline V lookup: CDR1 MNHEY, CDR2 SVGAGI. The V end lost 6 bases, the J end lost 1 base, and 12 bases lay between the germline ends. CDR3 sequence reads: CASSSTGRNTEAFF. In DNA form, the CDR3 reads TGTGCCAGCAGCAGTACAGGGAGGAACACTGAAGCTTTCTTT.